This note documents a single TCR beta chain sequence. The antigen remains unidentified. Investigators profiled TCR beta VDJ and CDR3 from genomic DNA template. TCRdb reprocessed the reads via MiXCR and lists one record per CDR3 protein. The sample records about 420,000 distinct CDR3 sequences, 55% to 70% being singletons. These data belong to a study of CD8+CD57+ T cells in acquired aplastic anemia. Looking at the study overall: The sorted CD4+ and CD8+ cells yielded an average approximately 3.2 ug of DNA. Points from the study as a whole: Researchers reported that CD8+ Simpson's diversity was not significantly different in patients versus controls. Patients and controls shared twenty-nine CD8+ CDR3 sequences.

This CDR3 contains 14 residues. V lost 2 bases, J lost 1 base, and 9 bases lay in between. From germline, CDR1 is SGHKS and CDR2 YYEKEE (reference sequence). The sequenced sample consisted of sorted CD4+, CD8+, or CD8+CD57+ T cells (not recorded which) from PBMCs. This receptor was identified in a human donor in good health, serving as a control. The chain carries TRBV5-5 and TRBJ2-5, with a possible D match to TRBD1 (6 bases). The CDR3 here is CASSLMGAQETQYF. CDR3 coding DNA: TGTGCCAGCAGCTTAATGGGGGCCCAAGAGACCCAGTACTTC.